This T cell receptor beta chain stems from a study of T cell repertoires in cytomegalovirus infection. Worth noting for this clonotype: The antigen is unknown.

Overall study findings and caveats: Summed frequency of shared TCR beta families picked out CMV carriers who also had the relevant HLA. The ex vivo response was dominated by HLA-C-restricted CMV-specific TCR beta clonotypes.

TCRdb reprocessed the reads with MiXCR, giving one entry per CDR3 protein. The sample contains fewer than 300,000 distinct CDR3 sequences, roughly 24% of which appear only once. Sequenced material: PBMCs. The sequence derives from a human donor in good health (CMV status not recorded). Some clones in this sample may be carry-over from other donors' samples.

The CDR3 here is CASRTGGTSTDTQYF. The CDR3, as DNA: TGTGCCAGCAGAACGGGGGGGACCAGCACAGATACGCAGTATTTT. The rearrangement links TRBV2 to TRBJ2-3, with 8 bases identical to TRBD2. The trim removed 6 bases at V and 0 bases at J, leaving 5 bases unmatched. Germline V gene lookup returns CDR1 SNHLY and CDR2 FYNNEI. This CDR3 is built from 15 residues. Looking up the rest from reference TRBV2 and TRBJ2-3 gives the full variable domain: EPEVTQTPSHQVTQMGQEVILRCVPISNHLYFYWYRQILGQKVEFLVSFYNNEISEKSEIFDDQFSVERPDGSNFTLKIRSTKLEDSAMYFCASRTGGTSTDTQYFGPGTRLTVL.